Presented here are 2 T cell receptor beta chains from one specimen sequenced in a study of T cells expressing NK-cell markers. TCRdb reprocessed the 5' RACE reads, keeping one entry per CDR3 protein, no DNA. The repertoire table contains some 150,000 distinct CDR3 sequences. Sequencing used blood T cells: a sorted CD56 or NKG2C T cell subset, CD4+ or CD8+ T cells, or bulk PBMC T cells (not recorded which). The receptors originated from a woman between 50 and 59 years old in good health.

The chain couples TRBV29-1 to TRBJ2-2; TCRdb outputs TRBD1, but without DNA this stays unchecked. Per the germline V gene, CDR1 is SQVTM and CDR2 is ANQGSEA. This CDR3 spans 14 amino acids. The CDR3 loop reads CSVDQDRNTGELFF.

The chain has TRBV12-3 or TRBV12-4 and TRBJ1-2. This CDR3 spans 15 amino acids. CDR3 residues: CASSLYRSPIYGYTF.